This TCR beta chain originates from a study of blood T cell repertoires in COVID-19. Study background: Sites across the United States, Italy and Spain contributed samples from acute and convalescent COVID-19. T cells, B-cell-depleted T cells, or PBMCs provided the cDNA or gDNA that served as material.

V gave up 1 base and J gave up 8 bases, with 7 bases separating them. There are 12 residues in the CDR3. Per germline, CDR1 SGDLS and CDR2 YYNGEE. Original handling: Counts of nucleated cells, estimated from reference gene primer amplification, were obtained. Assay used: immunoSEQ multiplex PCR; TCRdb lists only in-frame clones, some missing. V and J calls and clone size come straight from that table; D and trimming were deduced from the DNA. The sample has about 220,000 clones, roughly 84% seen once; the top ten hold 3% to 3.5%. The TCR comes from a woman between 25 and 40 years old who had recovered from COVID-19. The V call is TRBV9, the J call TRBJ2-1; D gene uncertain. Sequenced material: peripheral blood. Here the CDR3 DNA reads TGTGCCAGCAGCGTAAGACACGATGAGCAGTTCTTC. Its translation is CASSVRHDEQFF.